These 32 T cell receptor beta chains were all obtained from the same sample, sequenced in a study of blood T cell repertoires in COVID-19. Profiling relied on immunoSEQ multiplex PCR, and the TCRdb table lists in-frame clones only, not all of them. The sample holds some 300,000 clones, around 85% seen once. Sequenced material: peripheral blood. The receptors here all came from a woman aged 45-59 years with active or convalescent COVID-19.

The rearrangement links TRBV2 to TRBJ1-2, with TRBD1 identical over 8 bases. The germline gives CDR1 SNHLY, CDR2 FYNNEI. V shed 5 bases and J 4 bases; nucleotides not matched to a gene: 9. The CDR3 consists of 15 residues. The CDR3 DNA reads as TGTGCCAGCAGTCGAGACAGGGGACGACCCTATGGCTACACCTTC. Amino acids: CASSRDRGRPYGYTF.

The CDR3 sequence: CASSQVGGGRRTEAFF. The DNA of the CDR3 is TGCGCCAGCAGCCAAGTGGGGGGGGGCAGGCGCACTGAAGCTTTCTTT. The chain carries TRBV4-1 and TRBJ1-1; perhaps TRBD1 as D (6 bases). V lost 1 base and J 4 bases, leaving 16 bases between the germline ends. Germline V gene sequence: CDR1 MGHRA, CDR2 YSYEKL. The CDR3 length is 16 residues.

The chain combines TRBV27 with TRBJ2-3, with D perhaps TRBD2 (5 bases). This CDR3 region has 14 residues. Trimming pared 2 bases from V and 0 bases from J, leaving 6 bases between. Germline values: CDR1 MNHEY, CDR2 SMNVEV (reference sequence). CDR3 residues: CASSLRTSTDTQYF. CDR3 DNA sequence: TGTGCCAGCAGTTTACGGACTAGCACAGATACGCAGTATTTT.

The genes are TRBV19 and TRBJ2-3, with 8 bases lining up with TRBD2. Germline trimming cut 3 bases from V and 6 bases from J; bases unmatched to any gene: 8. Germline CDR1 is LNHDA and CDR2 is SQIVND (reference sequence). This CDR3 is 15 amino acids long. CDR3 sequence reads: CASSMLSGIGDTQYF. The CDR3 DNA is TGTGCCAGTAGTATGCTTAGCGGGATAGGGGATACGCAGTATTTT. Looking up the rest from reference TRBV19 and TRBJ2-3 gives the full variable domain: DGGITQSPKYLFRKEGQNVTLSCEQNLNHDAMYWYRQDPGQGLRLIYYSQIVNDFQKGDIAEGYSVSREKKESFPLTVTSAQKNPTAFYLCASSMLSGIGDTQYFGPGTRLTVL.

The V and J genes are TRBV5-1 and TRBJ1-2; D unresolved. Germline lookup yields CDR1 SGHRS and CDR2 YFSETQ. V lost 4 bases to trimming and J lost 4 bases, with 14 bases between them. There are 14 residues in the CDR3. CDR3 in amino acids: CASSAGRDSYGYTF. DNA for the CDR3: TGCGCCAGCAGCGCCGGACGGGATAGCTATGGCTACACCTTC.

The chain is built from TRBV29-1 and TRBJ1-1, with no clear D. With 6 bases removed from V and 1 base from J, the gap between germline ends came to 15 bases. CDR3 length: 14 residues. Germline V CDR1 and CDR2: SQVTM, ANQGSEA. The CDR3 DNA sequence: TGCAGCGTCGAGGGCCGGGGTCAGAACACTGAAGCTTTCTTT. Its protein product is CSVEGRGQNTEAFF. The variable domain in full, completed from reference TRBV29-1 and TRBJ1-1, reads SAVISQKPSRDICQRGTSLTIQCQVDSQVTMMFWYRQQPGQSLTLIATANQGSEATYESGFVIDKFPISRPNLTFSTLTVSNMSPEDSSIYLCSVEGRGQNTEAFFGQGTRLTVV.

As DNA, the CDR3 is TGTGCCAGCAGCGAAATGGACAATCAAGAGACCCAGTACTTC. Translated: CASSEMDNQETQYF. The chain links TRBV9 to TRBJ2-5; a weak D match, TRBD1 (5 bases). Per germline, CDR1 SGDLS and CDR2 YYNGEE. V lost 3 bases and J lost 2, with 11 bases in between. This CDR3 is built from 14 residues.

V usage is TRBV5-1 and J usage is TRBJ1-6; 7 nucleotides agree with TRBD1. Trimming took 0 bases from V and 7 from J; bases not matched to a gene: 4. In germline, CDR1 is SGHRS, CDR2 YFSETQ. This CDR3 spans 15 amino acids. The CDR3 bases are TGCGCCAGCAGCTTGGTACAGGGGAGGAATTCACCCCTCCACTTT. It encodes CASSLVQGRNSPLHF.

The rearrangement uses TRBV28 and TRBJ2-7; 9 bases agree with TRBD2. The V gene end was trimmed by 4 bases and the J gene end by 5 bases; junction bases not matched to a gene: 12. Germline loops: CDR1 MDHEN, CDR2 SYDVKM. The CDR3 sequence is 16 residues long. The CDR3 sequence: CASSSGWTSEFNEQYF. Here the CDR3 DNA reads TGTGCCAGCAGTTCAGGGTGGACTAGCGAGTTCAACGAGCAGTACTTC.

This CDR3 reads CASSLGLAGGQGNEQFF. The CDR3 region has the DNA TGCGCCAGCAGCTTAGGACTAGCGGGAGGGCAAGGTAATGAGCAGTTCTTC. V usage is TRBV5-1 and J usage is TRBJ2-1; 15 bases map to TRBD2. The V and J ends lost 2 bases and 7 bases, in that order; junction bases with no gene match: 7. The CDR3 sequence is 17 residues long. CDR1 is SGHRS and CDR2 is YFSETQ in the germline V gene.

This chain uses TRBV4-1 with TRBJ1-1; 8 bases are a match to TRBD1. J gave up 3 bases and V 2 bases, and 14 bases lay outside the gene matches. CDR1 is MGHRA, CDR2 YSYEKL, per germline. This CDR3 has 18 amino acids. CDR3 DNA: TGCGCCAGCAGCCAAAACTCGGACAGGGCCGATAGAGACACTGAAGCTTTCTTT. This translates into CASSQNSDRADRDTEAFF.

This sequence joins TRBV20-1 and TRBJ2-1; the D gene is possibly TRBD2 (5 bases). Germline CDR1 reads DFQATT; CDR2 reads SNEGSKA (reference sequence). This CDR3 comprises 9 residues. DNA of the CDR3: TGCAGACCCGGGAACGTGCAGTTCTTC. Translation: CRPGNVQFF.

This chain joins TRBV23-1 and TRBJ1-5; possible D gene TRBD1, 6 bases. TRBV23-1 is assigned to the ORF class and has an uncertain function. Trimming took off 8 bases at V and 1 base at J, with 9 bases between the two ends. The length of the CDR3 is 13 residues. CDR3 sequence: CASFQGSNQPQHF. The CDR3 DNA reads as TGCGCCAGCTTCCAGGGGAGCAATCAGCCCCAGCATTTT.

The V gene is TRBV19, the J gene TRBJ1-6; unclear D gene. CDR3 length: 22 residues. Trimming cost V 3 bases and J 0 bases, with 27 bases left between them. CDR1 and CDR2 (germline): LNHDA, SQIVND (reference sequence). The CDR3, as DNA: TGTGCCAGTAGTATTTTTAGGTCCGGGCTAGCGGGCCGAAGCTCCTATAATTCACCCCTCCACTTT. Its translation: CASSIFRSGLAGRSSYNSPLHF. Filled out from reference TRBV19 and TRBJ1-6, the complete variable domain reads DGGITQSPKYLFRKEGQNVTLSCEQNLNHDAMYWYRQDPGQGLRLIYYSQIVNDFQKGDIAEGYSVSREKKESFPLTVTSAQKNPTAFYLCASSIFRSGLAGRSSYNSPLHFGNGTRLTVT.

The V gene is TRBV11-2, the J gene TRBJ2-7; 8 bases align to TRBD2. The CDR3 contains 15 residues. Per germline, CDR1 SGHAT and CDR2 FQNNGV. V gave up 0 bases and J gave up 3 bases; unmatched junction bases: 4. The CDR3 loop reads CASSLDRREVYEQYF. DNA of the CDR3: TGTGCCAGCAGCTTAGACCGGCGGGAGGTCTACGAGCAGTACTTC.

In DNA form, the CDR3 reads TGCGCCAGCAGTGCGACGGGACAGTGGTACGAGCAGTACTTC. This translates into CASSATGQWYEQYF. The chain combines TRBV10-1 with TRBJ2-7; TRBD1 matches 7 bases. Unmatched junction bases numbered 7, after V lost 4 bases and J lost 4 bases. Germline V lookup: CDR1 WNHNN, CDR2 SYGVQD (reference sequence). This CDR3 comprises 14 residues.

This sequence joins TRBV29-1 and TRBJ2-3; D is ambiguous. V shed 3 bases and J shed 2 bases, with 6 bases lying between them. This CDR3 region has 12 residues. Germline V lookup: CDR1 SQVTM, CDR2 ANQGSEA. The CDR3 DNA reads TGCAGCGTTGAGACTTTCACAGATACGCAGTATTTT. This codes for CSVETFTDTQYF.

V and J are TRBV28 and TRBJ1-5, with 8 bases aligning to TRBD1. The CDR3 consists of 15 residues. CDR1 is MDHEN, CDR2 SYDVKM, per germline. With V trimmed by 10 bases and J by 5 bases, 13 bases remained unmatched. The CDR3 loop reads CATRQTGGRYQPQHF. For the CDR3, the DNA is TGTGCCACAAGGCAAACAGGGGGTCGATATCAGCCCCAGCATTTT.

In this sample, this clone turned up a few times. The chain has TRBV5-1 and TRBJ2-3; 14 bases are a match to TRBD2. The CDR3 extends over 15 amino acids. Germline V gene data show CDR1 as SGHRS and CDR2 as YFSETQ. Germline trimming cut 4 bases from V and 8 bases from J; bases unmatched to any gene: 6. The CDR3 bases are TGCGCCAGCAGCACGGGACTAGCGGGAGTTGCTACGCAGTATTTT. This gives the protein CASSTGLAGVATQYF.

V and J are TRBV9 and TRBJ2-1; 9 bases align to TRBD2. Germline loops: CDR1 SGDLS, CDR2 YYNGEE. The CDR3 extends over 16 amino acids. With 2 bases clipped from V and 4 bases from J, the junction kept 7 bases outside the gene matches. CDR3 sequence: CASSVIGTSSYNEQFF. Written as DNA, the CDR3 is TGTGCCAGCAGCGTGATAGGGACTAGCAGTTACAATGAGCAGTTCTTC.

This chain uses TRBV19 with TRBJ1-5; 9 bases are a match to TRBD1. Germline V gene lookup returns CDR1 LNHDA and CDR2 SQIVND (reference sequence). With 2 bases clipped from V and 4 bases from J, the junction kept 6 bases outside the gene matches. This CDR3 region has 16 residues. Here the CDR3 reads CASSITGGLGNQPQHF. The CDR3 nucleotides read TGTGCCAGTAGTATAACAGGGGGCCTAGGGAATCAGCCCCAGCATTTT.

The chain uses TRBV5-8 and TRBJ1-5, with a tentative D call TRBD1 (6 bases). V was trimmed by 5 bases and J by 4 bases, leaving 13 bases between them. This CDR3 has 14 residues. Germline CDR1 reads SGHTS; CDR2 reads YDEGEE. In nucleotides, the CDR3 is TGTGCCAGCAGTCCGGGACACCGGAATCAGCCCCAGCATTTT. Encoded protein: CASSPGHRNQPQHF.

The chain joins TRBV2 to TRBJ2-3, with a possible D match to TRBD2 (5 bases). In germline, CDR1 is SNHLY, CDR2 FYNNEI. Trimming left V 0 bases short and J 4 bases short, with 14 bases between. CDR3 length equals 16 residues. CDR3 region: CASSEARISDADTQYF. The CDR3 DNA reads TGTGCCAGCAGTGAAGCGCGGATTAGCGACGCAGATACGCAGTATTTT.

The rearrangement uses TRBV13 and TRBJ2-1, with 7 bases lining up with TRBD2. Germline V gene sequence: CDR1 PRHDT, CDR2 FYEKMQ (reference sequence). The ends lost 2 bases at V and 4 bases at J; junction bases unmatched: 2. The CDR3 contains 14 residues. DNA for the CDR3: TGTGCCAGCAGCTTAAGCGGGAATTACAATGAGCAGTTCTTC. It yields the protein CASSLSGNYNEQFF.

V and J are TRBV2 and TRBJ2-1, with TRBD1 as a possible D gene (5 bases). The ends were cut back, 0 bases at V and 2 bases at J, with 11 bases in the middle. Germline V gene data show CDR1 as SNHLY and CDR2 as FYNNEI. There are 16 residues in the CDR3. CDR3 DNA: TGTGCCAGCAGTGAAGCGGGGCAGGGCGCCTACAATGAGCAGTTCTTC. Translation: CASSEAGQGAYNEQFF.

The chain is built from TRBV9 and TRBJ1-2; tentatively, D is TRBD1 (5 bases). Between the trimmed V and J ends, which lost 3 bases and 8 bases, there was a span of 20 bases. The CDR3 spans 15 residues. Germline-derived CDR1 and CDR2 are SGDLS and YYNGEE. In nucleotides, the CDR3 is TGTGCCAGCAGCGGGGCAATCGGACATATAGAGGGCTACACCTTC. As protein: CASSGAIGHIEGYTF. Combining the CDR3 with reference TRBV9 and TRBJ1-2 gives the whole variable domain DSGVTQTPKHLITATGQRVTLRCSPRSGDLSVYWYQQSLDQGLQFLIQYYNGEERAKGNILERFSAQQFPDLHSELNLSSLELGDSALYFCASSGAIGHIEGYTFGSGTRLTVV.

J is TRBJ2-5 and V is TRBV28, with a weak D call TRBD1 (6 bases). The CDR3 contains 15 residues. V was shortened by 6 bases and J by 2 bases, with 16 bases between the two germline ends. Germline-derived CDR1 and CDR2 are MDHEN and SYDVKM. CDR3 amino acids: CASSRTTGAQETQYF. In nucleotides, the CDR3 is TGTGCCAGCAGCAGAACGACAGGAGCGCAAGAGACCCAGTACTTC.

In DNA form, the CDR3 reads TGTGCCAGCTCACCGAGTGAGGGAGACACTGAAGCTTTCTTT. It yields the protein CASSPSEGDTEAFF. The chain links TRBV18 to TRBJ1-1; unclear D gene. Between the trimmed V and J ends, which lost 3 bases and 3 bases, there was a span of 11 bases. CDR3 length: 14 amino acids. Germline values: CDR1 KGHSH, CDR2 LQKENI.

This chain uses TRBV6-6 with TRBJ2-7; 8 bases line up with TRBD2. The V gene's germline CDR1 is MNHNY and CDR2 SVGAGI (reference sequence). This CDR3 is 14 amino acids long. V dropped 6 bases and J dropped 1; count of bases not matched to a gene: 5. The CDR3 sequence is CASRATSDSYEQYF. The CDR3 DNA is TGTGCCAGCAGGGCGACTAGCGATTCCTACGAGCAGTACTTC.

The rearrangement joins TRBV19 to TRBJ1-1, with TRBD1 matching 8 bases. The CDR3 extends over 16 amino acids. Germline CDR1 reads LNHDA; CDR2 reads SQIVND (reference sequence). With 6 bases clipped from V and 4 bases from J, the junction kept 13 bases outside the gene matches. CDR3 nucleotide sequence: TGTGCCAGTAGGGACAGGGAGTATCGGGTACGCACTGAAGCTTTCTTT. It is translated as CASRDREYRVRTEAFF.

The V call is TRBV2, the J call TRBJ1-1; unclear D gene. Trimming removed 0 bases at V and 6 bases at J, with 8 bases between. CDR1 is SNHLY and CDR2 is FYNNEI in the germline V gene. This CDR3 comprises 13 residues. CDR3 sequence (DNA): TGTGCCAGCAGTGAAGCCGGACTCCCTGAAGCTTTCTTT. Translated: CASSEAGLPEAFF. Looking up the rest from reference TRBV2 and TRBJ1-1 gives the full variable domain: EPEVTQTPSHQVTQMGQEVILRCVPISNHLYFYWYRQILGQKVEFLVSFYNNEISEKSEIFDDQFSVERPDGSNFTLKIRSTKLEDSAMYFCASSEAGLPEAFFGQGTRLTVV.

The chain employs TRBV27 and TRBJ2-5, with 7 bases fitting TRBD2. The CDR3 runs 15 residues. Germline V gene lookup returns CDR1 MNHEY and CDR2 SMNVEV (reference sequence). V lost 5 bases and J lost 4; bases outside the gene matches: 10. Here the CDR3 DNA reads TGTGCCAGCAGTCGGGGATCGGCGGGAGTAGAGACCCAGTACTTC. Its protein product is CASSRGSAGVETQYF.